This TCR beta chain stems from a study of T cell repertoires in cytomegalovirus infection. Turning to the study itself: CMV infection and matching HLA type were both indicated by public TCR beta signatures.

This clonotype has only a few counts. Its antigen is as yet unknown. TCRdb re-analysed the reads in MiXCR, keeping a single row per CDR3 protein. The table shows about 920,000 distinct CDR3 sequences, with about 33% occurring only once. This TCR came from a human donor in good health (CMV status not recorded). Some clones in this sample may be carry-over from other donors' samples. The sample consisted of cultured CD8+ T cells from PBMCs, taken from culture after CMV antigen stimulation.

In DNA form, the CDR3 reads TGCGCCAGCAGCCAAGATCTCGGGAGGGTAGCCTACAATGAGCAGTTCTTC. Its protein product is CASSQDLGRVAYNEQFF. This rearrangement joins TRBV4-3 to TRBJ2-1; 8 bases match TRBD2. V shed 0 bases and J 2 bases; nucleotides not matched to a gene: 6. The CDR3 covers 17 residues. Germline CDR1 LGHNA, CDR2 YSLEER.